This paragraph reports one T cell receptor (beta chain). Trimming removed 0 bases from V and 4 bases from J, with 9 bases in between. CDR3 length: 14 residues. Germline lookup yields CDR1 MNHEY and CDR2 SMNVEV (reference sequence). These data are taken from a study of blood T cell repertoires in COVID-19. Method: immunoSEQ multiplex PCR; TCRdb's copy keeps in-frame clones and lacks some. The sample lists around 150,000 clones, over 80% occurring once. Sequenced sample: peripheral blood. The chain combines TRBV27 with TRBJ1-1, with a tentative D call TRBD1 (6 bases). This clonotype originated in a man aged 25 to 40 with COVID-19, enrolled during active disease. CDR3 loop: CASSLSQGGTEAFF. CDR3 in DNA: TGTGCCAGCAGTTTATCGCAAGGGGGCACTGAAGCTTTCTTT.